Each of the 25 T cell receptor beta chains below was sequenced from the same sample in a study of blood T cell repertoires in COVID-19. The data were produced by immunoSEQ multiplex PCR, yet TCRdb's version contains in-frame clones alone and is incomplete. The sample carries some 42,000 clones, about 77% recorded once. The sequenced sample consisted of peripheral blood. These receptors came from a man older than 75 with acute or convalescent COVID-19.

V and J are TRBV11-2 and TRBJ2-7; the match to TRBD2 covers 9 bases. The CDR3 runs to 16 residues. In germline, CDR1 is SGHAT, CDR2 FQNNGV. The V gene end was trimmed by 5 bases and the J gene end by 3 bases; junction bases not matched to a gene: 11. The chain's CDR3 is CASSRLTSGSIYEQYF. The CDR3 DNA sequence: TGTGCCAGCAGCCGTCTTACTAGCGGGTCAATCTACGAGCAGTACTTC.

This chain connects TRBV5-6 to TRBJ2-5; possible D gene TRBD1, 6 bases. V lost 4 bases and J lost 7, with 8 bases in between. Germline-derived CDR1 and CDR2 are SGHDT and YYEEEE. This CDR3 comprises 11 residues. CDR3 protein: CASSTRGTQYF. The CDR3, as DNA: TGTGCCAGCAGCACCAGGGGGACCCAGTACTTC.

The chain combines TRBV5-1 with TRBJ2-7; the D gene is possibly TRBD1 (5 bases). The germline V gene encodes CDR1 SGHRS and CDR2 YFSETQ. The CDR3 sequence is 13 residues long. V was cut by 1 base and J by 2 bases, with 7 bases left in between. The CDR3 DNA reads as TGCGCCAGCAGCTTGACAGGACCCTACGAGCAGTACTTC. Protein sequence: CASSLTGPYEQYF. The full variable domain, completed using reference TRBV5-1 and TRBJ2-7, is KAGVTQTPRYLIKTRGQQVTLSCSPISGHRSVSWYQQTPGQGLQFLFEYFSETQRNKGNFPGRFSGRQFSNSRSEMNVSTLELGDSALYLCASSLTGPYEQYFGPGTRLTVT.

V gene TRBV5-4 combines with J gene TRBJ2-3; 14 bases are shared with TRBD2. In germline, CDR1 is SGHNT, CDR2 YYREEE (reference sequence). This CDR3 is built from 16 residues. V was clipped by 1 base and J by 4 bases; unmatched bases: 2. The CDR3 protein is CASSLRLAGGADTQYF. In DNA form, the CDR3 reads TGTGCCAGCAGCTTGCGACTAGCGGGAGGGGCAGATACGCAGTATTTT.

V gene TRBV19 combines with J gene TRBJ2-1; 7 positions match TRBD2. Trimming removed 3 bases from V and 7 bases from J; junction bases left unmatched: 9. Germline CDR1 and CDR2: LNHDA and SQIVND (reference sequence). The CDR3 sequence is 15 residues long. CDR3 sequence: CASSIEWEGQNEQFF. CDR3 nucleotides: TGTGCCAGTAGTATTGAGTGGGAGGGGCAGAATGAGCAGTTCTTC.

The chain employs TRBV10-3 and TRBJ2-7; D is possibly TRBD1 (5 bases). The germline V gene encodes CDR1 ENHRY and CDR2 SYGVKD. V gave up 8 bases and J gave up 3 bases, with 8 bases separating them. The CDR3 spans 11 residues. The CDR3 region is CAIGQGYEQYF. CDR3 coding DNA: TGTGCCATCGGGCAGGGCTACGAGCAGTACTTC.

This chain uses TRBV7-5 with TRBJ1-1. TRBV7-5 is flagged as a pseudogene. The CDR3 extends over 11 amino acids. The CDR3 region has the DNA TGTGTCAGAATCAAGGGGGGGTGCGCTTTCTTT. Protein product: CVRIKGGCAFF.

The CDR3 region is CASSRTGGNYGYTF. The DNA of the CDR3 is TGTGCCAGCAGCAGGACAGGGGGCAACTATGGCTACACCTTC. This sequence joins TRBV7-9 and TRBJ1-2, with 11 nucleotides matching TRBD1. CDR1 and CDR2 from the germline V gene are SEHNR and FQNEAQ (reference sequence). Trimming at V came to 5 bases and at J to 2 bases, leaving 1 base not matched to a gene. This CDR3 region has 14 residues.

The CDR3: CASSLRAGTGEGYTF. The CDR3 coding sequence is TGTGCCAGCAGTTTACGTGCGGGGACAGGGGAAGGCTACACCTTC. J is TRBJ1-2 and V is TRBV28; 10 positions agree with TRBD1. The CDR3 consists of 15 residues. The ends lost 2 bases at V and 8 bases at J; junction bases unmatched: 8. CDR1 MDHEN and CDR2 SYDVKM come from the germline V gene.

The gene calls are TRBV12-3 or TRBV12-4 and TRBJ2-7; 7 bases fit TRBD1. The J segment lost 5 bases and the V segment lost 3 bases, leaving 4 bases of the junction unmatched. CDR3 length: 13 residues. CDR3 loop: CASSFYRGHEQYF. CDR3 DNA: TGTGCCAGCAGTTTCTACAGGGGCCACGAGCAGTACTTC.

On this clone: This likely reflects a read error, since a far larger clone is one base away. This chain uses TRBV14 with TRBJ2-5; maybe TRBD1 (6 bases). In germline, CDR1 is SGHDN, CDR2 FVKESK. With 3 bases removed from V and 1 base from J, the gap between germline ends came to 9 bases. The CDR3 runs 14 residues. The DNA for the CDR3 is TGTGCCAGCAGCCATGCAGGGGTCCAAGAGACCCAGTACTTC. It yields the protein CASSHAGVQETQYF.

The chain has TRBV6-1 and TRBJ1-2; 9 nucleotides line up with TRBD1. From germline, CDR1 is MNHNS and CDR2 SASEGT. The CDR3 is made up of 15 amino acids. V shed 2 bases, J shed 4 bases, and the junction held 5 bases outside the gene matches. CDR3 loop: CASSEPRDRVYGYTF. CDR3 DNA: TGTGCCAGCAGTGAACCGAGGGACAGGGTCTATGGCTACACCTTC.

V usage is TRBV6-5 and J usage is TRBJ1-1, with D hard to call. The CDR3 consists of 15 residues. Germline V gives CDR1 MNHEY, CDR2 SVGAGI. Between the trimmed V and J ends, which lost 6 bases and 4 bases, there was a span of 18 bases. This CDR3 reads CASSPPRGTGTEAFF. In DNA form, the CDR3 reads TGTGCCAGCAGCCCCCCCCGGGGTACGGGCACTGAAGCTTTCTTT.

The J gene is TRBJ2-7, the V gene TRBV28; D gene uncertain. V was cut by 1 base and J by 2 bases, with 9 bases left in between. The V gene's germline CDR1 is MDHEN and CDR2 SYDVKM. This CDR3 contains 14 residues. CDR3 nucleotides: TGTGCCAGCAGTTTATTAGCCGCCGCCTACGAGCAGTACTTC. It encodes CASSLLAAAYEQYF.

This sequence joins TRBV2 and TRBJ1-6; the match to TRBD1 covers 7 bases. CDR3 size: 15 residues. Germline V gene lookup returns CDR1 SNHLY and CDR2 FYNNEI. V trimming: 5 bases; J trimming: 7 bases; junction bases outside the gene matches: 8. The CDR3 nucleotides read TGTGCCAGCAGTTTCGACAGGGTGCGGAATTCACCCCTCCACTTT. Protein sequence: CASSFDRVRNSPLHF.

The genes are TRBV2 and TRBJ2-7, with 7 nucleotides matching TRBD1. The germline V gene has CDR1 SNHLY and CDR2 FYNNEI. J gave up 4 bases and V 5 bases, and 8 bases lay outside the gene matches. The CDR3 contains 14 residues. The CDR3 region has the DNA TGTGCCAGCAGTCCAGAGGGGGCTATTTACGAGCAGTACTTC. Translated, it gives CASSPEGAIYEQYF.

V is TRBV24-1 and J is TRBJ2-3; possibly TRBD2 for D (6 bases). CDR3 size: 17 residues. The V gene lost 1 base and the J gene lost 1 base, with 14 bases spanning the gap. Per germline, CDR1 KGHDR and CDR2 SFDVKD. In DNA form, the CDR3 reads TGTGCCACCAGTGATTTCTCTATCGCTAGCGGCACAGATACGCAGTATTTT. Its translation is CATSDFSIASGTDTQYF.

The chain combines TRBV2 with TRBJ2-5; perhaps TRBD2 as D (6 bases). V was pared by 5 bases and J by 5 bases, with 12 bases between. The length of the CDR3 is 13 residues. Germline V gives CDR1 SNHLY, CDR2 FYNNEI. The CDR3: CASSLGLSETQYF. In DNA, the CDR3 is TGTGCCAGCAGTTTGGGACTCTCGGAGACCCAGTACTTC.

This chain links TRBV30 with TRBJ1-2; D might be TRBD1 (5 bases). This CDR3 has 14 amino acids. Germline V gives CDR1 GTSNPN, CDR2 SVGIG (reference sequence). V was shortened by 0 bases and J by 1 base, with 9 bases between the two germline ends. CDR3 coding DNA: TGTGCCTGGAGTGTAAAGGGGTTTAACTATGGCTACACCTTC. This sequence encodes CAWSVKGFNYGYTF.

CDR3 loop: CASSWAHGYEQYF. Here the CDR3 DNA reads TGTGCCAGCAGCTGGGCGCACGGCTACGAGCAGTACTTC. The chain carries TRBV11-2 and TRBJ2-7; D ambiguous. The CDR3 runs 13 residues. V dropped 4 bases and J dropped 3 bases, with 10 bases sitting between them. Germline CDR1 SGHAT, CDR2 FQNNGV.

The rearrangement links TRBV3-1 (or the pseudogene TRBV3-2) to TRBJ2-1, with TRBD2 identical over 9 bases. CDR1 and CDR2 (germline): LGHDT, YNNKEL (reference sequence). There are 15 residues in the CDR3. J gave up 5 bases and V 1 base, and 3 bases lay outside the gene matches. CDR3: CASSQGTSANNEQFF. CDR3 nucleotide sequence: TGTGCCAGCAGCCAAGGGACTAGCGCCAACAATGAGCAGTTCTTC.

CDR3 protein: CASRYRMRFGNTIYF. The DNA for the CDR3 is TGTGCCAGTCGTTACAGGATGAGGTTTGGAAACACCATATATTTT. This chain links TRBV19 with TRBJ1-3; a weak D match, TRBD1 (5 bases). Germline V gene data show CDR1 as LNHDA and CDR2 as SQIVND (reference sequence). Between the trimmed V and J ends, which lost 8 bases and 3 bases, there was a span of 17 bases. This CDR3 is built from 15 residues.

J is TRBJ2-1 and V is TRBV10-2, with 8 bases aligning to TRBD1. The germline CDR1 and CDR2 sequences are WSHSY and SAAADI. The CDR3 has 14 residues. V dropped 6 bases and J dropped 4; count of bases not matched to a gene: 5. This CDR3 is CASSGQGGYNEQFF. CDR3 DNA: TGCGCCAGCAGCGGACAGGGCGGTTACAATGAGCAGTTCTTC.

J is TRBJ1-6 and V is TRBV15; TRBD1 is a possible D gene (5 bases). The CDR3 is 14 residues long. CDR1 and CDR2 from the germline V gene are LNHNV and YYDKDF (reference sequence). Deletions cut 5 bases from V and 7 bases from J, with 12 bases between. This CDR3 reads CATSDMGQNSPLHF. For the CDR3, the DNA is TGTGCCACCAGCGATATGGGGCAAAATTCACCCCTCCACTTT.

The CDR3 is CASSQDQGTLRNTGELFF. DNA of the CDR3: TGTGCCAGCAGCCAAGATCAGGGGACATTAAGGAACACCGGGGAGCTGTTTTTT. V is TRBV3-1 (or the pseudogene TRBV3-2) and J is TRBJ2-2; a possible D gene is TRBD1 (6 bases). The germline V and J ends were trimmed by 0 bases and 1 base, with 15 bases remaining between them. CDR3 length equals 18 residues. CDR1 and CDR2 (germline): LGHDT, YNNKEL (reference sequence).